Listed below are T cell receptor beta chains from one sample, sequenced in a study of T cells in Graves' hyperthyroidism and ophthalmopathy. TCRdb ran MiXCR on the multiplex PCR reads and lists one entry per CDR3 protein. The sample shows 400,000 to 600,000 distinct CDR3 sequences, around 15% of them seen only once. Material: blood. The receptors originated from a woman aged 30 to 39 with Graves' ophthalmopathy. CDR3s include the opening cysteine and the closing phenylalanine or tryptophan. A D gene is named only where the DNA matches it firmly. Part of the rows lack a size; the others show once, few, many or a class for expanded clones.

V: TRBV7-3; D: TRBD2; J: TRBJ2-1; size: few; CDR3: CASSDLGTTYNEQFF; DNA: TGTGCCAGCAGCGACCTCGGGACTACCTACAATGAGCAGTTCTTC
V: TRBV11-2; D: TRBD2; J: TRBJ2-7; size: many; CDR3: CASSSSRGPGLAGDHEQYF; DNA: TGTGCCAGCAGCTCCTCCAGGGGGCCGGGACTAGCGGGAGACCACGAGCAGTACTTC
V: TRBV7-2; D: TRBD1; J: TRBJ1-1; size: few; CDR3: CASSSGGRSEAFF; DNA: TGTGCCAGCAGCTCAGGGGGACGATCGGAAGCTTTCTTT
V: TRBV7-2; D: TRBD1; J: TRBJ2-1; size: few; CDR3: CASSTRQGTPYNEQFF; DNA: TGTGCCAGCAGCACCCGACAGGGGACCCCCTACAATGAGCAGTTCTTC
V: TRBV10-3; D: NA; J: TRBJ1-5; size: NA; CDR3: CAISEGPGSSQPQHF; DNA: TGTGCCATCAGTGAGGGGCCAGGGTCAAGTCAGCCCCAGCATTTT
V: TRBV6-1; D: TRBD2; J: TRBJ2-3; size: NA; CDR3: CASSFLSTGTRNTDTQYF; DNA: TGTGCCAGCAGTTTCCTATCTACCGGGACTAGAAACACAGATACGCAGTATTTT
V: TRBV28; D: TRBD1; J: TRBJ1-5; size: few; CDR3: CASNPTGGYQPQHF; DNA: TGTGCCAGCAACCCGACAGGGGGATATCAGCCCCAGCATTTT
V: TRBV6-1; D: TRBD1; J: TRBJ1-5; size: many; CDR3: CASSDLIGTGRGQPQHF; DNA: TGTGCCAGCAGTGACCTTATTGGGACAGGGAGAGGGCAGCCCCAGCATTTT
V: TRBV4-1; D: NA; J: TRBJ2-3; size: few; CDR3: CASSQFGLRTDTQYF; DNA: TGCGCCAGCAGCCAGTTCGGCCTTCGCACAGATACGCAGTATTTT
V: TRBV20-1; D: NA; J: TRBJ2-1; size: many; CDR3: CSASNRVVGEQFF; DNA: TGCAGTGCTAGTAACAGGGTGGTAGGTGAGCAGTTCTTC
V: TRBV5-1; D: NA; J: TRBJ1-1; size: NA; CDR3: CASSLREGAFF; DNA: TGCGCCAGCAGCTTGCGGGAGGGAGCTTTCTTT
V: TRBV6-2/TRBV6-3; D: NA; J: TRBJ2-3; size: NA; CDR3: CASRVTDAQYF; DNA: TGTGCCAGCAGGGTTACAGATGCGCAGTATTTT
V: TRBV7-9; D: NA; J: TRBJ2-3; size: NA; CDR3: CASSLASTRTDTQYF; DNA: TGTGCCAGCAGCTTAGCGAGTACCCGCACAGATACGCAGTATTTT
V: TRBV20-1; D: NA; J: TRBJ2-1; size: NA; CDR3: CSAPPMDEQFF; DNA: TGCAGTGCTCCCCCAATGGATGAGCAGTTCTTC
V: TRBV11-1; D: NA; J: TRBJ2-7; size: NA; CDR3: CASSLDINNYEQYF; DNA: TGTGCCAGCAGCTTGGATATTAACAACTACGAGCAGTACTTC
V: TRBV11-3; D: NA; J: TRBJ2-7; size: many; CDR3: CASSLGVTEGEQYF; DNA: TGTGCCAGCAGCTTAGGTGTCACTGAAGGCGAGCAGTACTTC
V: TRBV28; D: TRBD2; J: TRBJ2-5; size: many; CDR3: CASSLTGGAFRETQYF; DNA: TGTGCCAGCAGTTTAACCGGGGGGGCCTTTAGAGAGACCCAGTACTTC
V: TRBV12-3/TRBV12-4; D: NA; J: TRBJ2-7; size: many; CDR3: CASSGTRSYEQYF; DNA: TGTGCCAGCAGCGGGACAAGATCCTACGAGCAGTACTTC
V: TRBV6-2/TRBV6-3; D: NA; J: TRBJ1-1; size: few; CDR3: CASSSLGGAAEAFF; DNA: TGTGCCAGCAGTTCCCTTGGGGGGGCTGCTGAAGCTTTCTTT
V: TRBV6-2/TRBV6-3; D: TRBD1; J: TRBJ2-3; size: many; CDR3: CASSHGQGITDTQYF; DNA: TGTGCCAGCAGTCACGGACAGGGGATTACAGATACGCAGTATTTT
V: TRBV29-1; D: TRBD1; J: TRBJ2-1; size: NA; CDR3: CSVGLNWGQSYNEQFF; DNA: TGCAGCGTTGGTCTTAACTGGGGACAGTCCTACAATGAGCAGTTCTTC
V: TRBV27; D: NA; J: TRBJ1-4; size: NA; CDR3: CASSTLLDSNYEKLFF; DNA: TGTGCCAGCAGTACGCTGTTGGACAGTAACTATGAAAAACTGTTTTTT
V: TRBV28; D: NA; J: TRBJ1-1; size: many; CDR3: CASSLIYTEAFF; DNA: TGTGCCAGCAGTTTAATCTACACTGAAGCTTTCTTT
V: TRBV7-2; D: NA; J: TRBJ2-3; size: many; CDR3: CASSLIRTYTDTQYF; DNA: TGTGCCAGCAGCTTAATAAGGACTTACACAGATACGCAGTATTTT
V: TRBV12-3/TRBV12-4; D: TRBD2; J: TRBJ2-1; size: many; CDR3: CASSEQTSGRALGGNEQFF; DNA: TGTGCCAGCAGCGAACAGACTAGCGGGAGGGCCTTGGGCGGCAATGAGCAGTTCTTC
V: TRBV7-2; D: NA; J: TRBJ1-1; size: few; CDR3: CASSLRGRGSPEAFF; DNA: TGTGCCAGCAGTCTCAGAGGACGTGGAAGCCCTGAAGCTTTCTTT
V: TRBV24-1; D: NA; J: TRBJ2-5; size: few; CDR3: CATSDFRDVVETQYF; DNA: TGTGCCACCAGTGATTTCAGGGATGTGGTGGAGACCCAGTACTTC
V: TRBV5-1; D: NA; J: TRBJ2-5; size: many; CDR3: CASRRRGDYEETQYF; DNA: TGCGCCAGCAGAAGAAGAGGCGATTACGAAGAGACCCAGTACTTC
V: TRBV6-2/TRBV6-3; D: NA; J: TRBJ2-7; size: NA; CDR3: CASSHFPGTLHEQYF; DNA: TGTGCCAGCAGTCACTTCCCCGGGACCCTTCACGAGCAGTACTTC
V: TRBV20-1; D: TRBD1; J: TRBJ2-7; size: many; CDR3: CSASLGTGPYEQYF; DNA: TGCAGTGCTAGCCTCGGGACAGGGCCGTACGAGCAGTACTTC
V: TRBV4-3; D: TRBD1; J: TRBJ1-2; size: many; CDR3: CASSQAEGQGGFGYTF; DNA: TGCGCCAGCAGCCAAGCCGAGGGACAGGGGGGTTTTGGCTACACCTTC
V: TRBV20-1; D: NA; J: TRBJ1-1; size: many; CDR3: CSARARTDDLKAFF; DNA: TGCAGTGCTAGGGCCCGGACAGACGATTTGAAAGCTTTCTTT
V: TRBV11-2; D: TRBD1; J: TRBJ2-5; size: NA; CDR3: CASSLVTGGEQETQYF; DNA: TGTGCCAGCAGCTTAGTCACAGGGGGCGAACAAGAGACCCAGTACTTC
V: TRBV9; D: NA; J: TRBJ1-1; size: NA; CDR3: CASSSRTGFTEAFF; DNA: TGTGCCAGCAGCTCGAGAACAGGGTTCACTGAAGCTTTCTTT
V: TRBV11-2; D: TRBD1; J: TRBJ2-1; size: many; CDR3: CASSYRMTGDNEQFF; DNA: TGTGCCAGCAGCTACCGAATGACAGGGGACAATGAGCAGTTCTTC
V: TRBV7-3; D: NA; J: TRBJ2-7; size: many; CDR3: CASSFGISYEQYF; DNA: TGTGCCAGCAGCTTCGGGATTTCCTACGAGCAGTACTTC
V: TRBV30; D: TRBD2; J: TRBJ2-5; size: many; CDR3: CAWSATGGAGETQYF; DNA: TGTGCCTGGAGCGCGACGGGGGGGGCCGGCGAGACCCAGTACTTC
V: TRBV15; D: NA; J: TRBJ2-5; size: NA; CDR3: CATSRDGGAFETQYF; DNA: TGTGCCACCAGCAGAGATGGGGGAGCCTTCGAGACCCAGTACTTC
V: TRBV7-2; D: NA; J: TRBJ1-2; size: many; CDR3: CASSFPGYYGYTF; DNA: TGTGCCAGCAGCTTTCCAGGTTACTATGGCTACACCTTC
V: TRBV18; D: TRBD2; J: TRBJ2-5; size: many; CDR3: CASSPSGSPKETQYF; DNA: TGTGCCAGCTCCCCCAGCGGGAGCCCGAAGGAGACCCAGTACTTC
V: TRBV12-3/TRBV12-4; D: NA; J: TRBJ1-4; size: many; CDR3: CASSLGAGVEKLFF; DNA: TGTGCCAGCAGCCTTGGGGCAGGGGTCGAAAAACTGTTTTTT
V: TRBV7-2; D: NA; J: TRBJ2-7; size: many; CDR3: CASSFREGRGYEQYF; DNA: TGTGCCAGCAGCTTTAGAGAGGGTCGGGGATACGAGCAGTACTTC
V: TRBV10-3; D: NA; J: TRBJ1-5; size: NA; CDR3: CAISESGAGADQPQHF; DNA: TGTGCCATCAGTGAGTCGGGAGCCGGCGCCGATCAGCCCCAGCATTTT
V: TRBV7-2; D: TRBD1; J: TRBJ2-3; size: many; CDR3: CASSWGQVVETDTQYF; DNA: TGTGCCAGCAGCTGGGGACAGGTGGTAGAGACAGATACGCAGTATTTT
V: TRBV6-1; D: TRBD1; J: TRBJ1-1; size: NA; CDR3: CASSASQGARTEAFF; DNA: TGTGCCAGCAGTGCATCGCAGGGGGCGCGCACTGAAGCTTTCTTT
V: TRBV4-1; D: NA; J: TRBJ2-7; size: NA; CDR3: CASSLASRDGTYEQYF; DNA: TGCGCCAGCAGCCTCGCCTCCCGGGACGGAACCTACGAGCAGTACTTC
V: TRBV11-1; D: TRBD2; J: TRBJ2-3; size: many; CDR3: CASSRENSGTSTDTQYF; DNA: TGTGCCAGCAGCCGGGAAAATAGCGGGACTAGCACAGATACGCAGTATTTT
V: TRBV6-2/TRBV6-3; D: NA; J: TRBJ2-1; size: NA; CDR3: CASNPLGLRNNEQFF; DNA: TGTGCCAGCAACCCACTTGGACTTAGAAACAATGAGCAGTTCTTC
V: TRBV29-1; D: NA; J: TRBJ1-2; size: few; CDR3: CSVRTGGSGYGYTF; DNA: TGCAGCGTGAGGACGGGGGGGTCTGGCTATGGCTACACCTTC
V: TRBV9; D: NA; J: TRBJ2-3; size: few; CDR3: CASSNDRPTDTQYF; DNA: TGTGCCAGCAGTAATGACAGGCCCACAGATACGCAGTATTTT
V: TRBV11-2; D: TRBD2; J: TRBJ2-7; size: NA; CDR3: CASSRSSGSAGYEQYF; DNA: TGTGCCAGCAGCCGCTCTAGCGGGAGCGCGGGCTACGAGCAGTACTTC
V: TRBV15; D: NA; J: TRBJ1-6; size: many; CDR3: CATRPESYNSPLHF; DNA: TGTGCCACCAGGCCGGAGTCCTACAATTCACCCCTCCACTTT
V: TRBV18; D: NA; J: TRBJ2-1; size: few; CDR3: CASSPGYQGGRNEQFF; DNA: TGTGCCAGCTCACCAGGATACCAGGGAGGAAGGAATGAGCAGTTCTTC
V: TRBV7-3; D: NA; J: TRBJ2-6; size: many; CDR3: CASSLTGRSSGANVLTF; DNA: TGTGCCAGCAGCTTAACGGGACGGAGCTCTGGGGCCAACGTCCTGACTTTC
V: TRBV10-1; D: NA; J: TRBJ2-5; size: NA; CDR3: CASSEDFSGETQYF; DNA: TGCGCCAGCAGTGAGGACTTTAGCGGAGAGACCCAGTACTTC